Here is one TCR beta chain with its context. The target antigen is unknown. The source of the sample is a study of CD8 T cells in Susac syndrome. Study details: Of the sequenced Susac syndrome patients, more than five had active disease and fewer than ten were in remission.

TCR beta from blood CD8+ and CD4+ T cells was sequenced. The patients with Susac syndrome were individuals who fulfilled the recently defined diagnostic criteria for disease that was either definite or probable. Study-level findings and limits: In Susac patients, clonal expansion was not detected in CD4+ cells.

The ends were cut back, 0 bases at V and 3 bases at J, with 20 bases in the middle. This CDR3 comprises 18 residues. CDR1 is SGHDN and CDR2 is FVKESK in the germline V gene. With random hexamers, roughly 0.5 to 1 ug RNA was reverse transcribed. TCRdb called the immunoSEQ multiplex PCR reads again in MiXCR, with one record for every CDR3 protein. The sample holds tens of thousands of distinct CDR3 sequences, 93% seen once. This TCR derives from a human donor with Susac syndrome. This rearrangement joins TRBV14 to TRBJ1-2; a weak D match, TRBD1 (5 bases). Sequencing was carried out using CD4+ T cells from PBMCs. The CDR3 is CASSQEGVWWRSDYGYTF. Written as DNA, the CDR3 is TGTGCCAGCAGCCAAGAAGGGGTTTGGTGGCGTTCGGACTATGGCTACACCTTC.